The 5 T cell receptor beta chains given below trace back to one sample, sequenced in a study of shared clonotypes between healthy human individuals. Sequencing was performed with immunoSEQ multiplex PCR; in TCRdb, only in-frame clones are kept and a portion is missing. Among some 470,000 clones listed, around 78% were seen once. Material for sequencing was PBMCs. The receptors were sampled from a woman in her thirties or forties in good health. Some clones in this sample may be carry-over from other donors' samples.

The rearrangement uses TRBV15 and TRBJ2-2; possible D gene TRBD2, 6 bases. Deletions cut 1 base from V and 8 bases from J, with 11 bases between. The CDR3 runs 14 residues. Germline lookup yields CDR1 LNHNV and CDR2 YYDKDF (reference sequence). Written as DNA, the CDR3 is TGTGCCACCAGCAGAGGGGACTCCCCGGGGGAGCTGTTTTTT. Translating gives CATSRGDSPGELFF.

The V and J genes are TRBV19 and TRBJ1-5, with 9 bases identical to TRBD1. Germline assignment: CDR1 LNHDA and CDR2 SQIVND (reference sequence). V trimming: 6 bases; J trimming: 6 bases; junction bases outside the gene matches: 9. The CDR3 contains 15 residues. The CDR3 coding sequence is TGTGCCAGTAGCCGCGAAACAGGGGGCCCTCAGCCCCAGCATTTT. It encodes CASSRETGGPQPQHF.

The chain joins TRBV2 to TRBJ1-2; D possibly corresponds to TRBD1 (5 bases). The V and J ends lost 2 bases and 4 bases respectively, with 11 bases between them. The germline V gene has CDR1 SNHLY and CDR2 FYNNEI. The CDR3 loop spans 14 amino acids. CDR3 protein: CASSEKGPGYGYTF. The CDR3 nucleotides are TGTGCCAGCAGTGAAAAGGGGCCGGGCTATGGCTACACCTTC.

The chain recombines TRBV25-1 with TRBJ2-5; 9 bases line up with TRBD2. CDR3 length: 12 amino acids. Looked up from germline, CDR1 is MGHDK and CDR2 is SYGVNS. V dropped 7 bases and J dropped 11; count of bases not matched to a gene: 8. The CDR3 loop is CASTGKREEQYF. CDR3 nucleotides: TGTGCCAGCACGGGAAAGCGGGAGGAGCAGTACTTC.

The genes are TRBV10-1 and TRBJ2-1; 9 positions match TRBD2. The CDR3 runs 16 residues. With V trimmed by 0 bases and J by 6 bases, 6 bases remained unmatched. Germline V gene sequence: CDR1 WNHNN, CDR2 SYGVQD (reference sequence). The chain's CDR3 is CASSESGSSGTNEQFF. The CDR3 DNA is TGCGCCAGCAGTGAGTCGGGGTCTAGCGGGACCAATGAGCAGTTCTTC.